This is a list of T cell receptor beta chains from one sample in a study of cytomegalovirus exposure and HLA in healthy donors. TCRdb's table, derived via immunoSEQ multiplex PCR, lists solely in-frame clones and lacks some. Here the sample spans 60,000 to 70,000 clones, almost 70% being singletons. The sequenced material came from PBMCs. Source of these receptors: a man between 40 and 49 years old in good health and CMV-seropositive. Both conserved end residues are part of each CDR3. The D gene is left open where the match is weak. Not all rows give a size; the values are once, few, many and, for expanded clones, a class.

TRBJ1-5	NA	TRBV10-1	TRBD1	CASSDPGGQPQHF	TGCGCCAGCAGTGATCCAGGGGGCCAGCCCCAGCATTTT
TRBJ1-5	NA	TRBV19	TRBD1	CASSDAGGNQPQHF	TGTGCCAGTAGTGACGCAGGGGGTAATCAGCCCCAGCATTTT
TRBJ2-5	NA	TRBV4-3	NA	CASSQDRETQYF	TGCGCCAGCAGCCAAGATCGAGAGACCCAGTACTTC
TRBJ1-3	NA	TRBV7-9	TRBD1	CASSLGTGANTIYF	TGTGCCAGCAGCCTCGGGACAGGAGCTAACACCATATATTTT
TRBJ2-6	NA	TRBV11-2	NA	CASSWSQGAGANVLTF	TGTGCCAGCAGCTGGTCACAGGGTGCTGGGGCCAACGTCCTGACTTTC
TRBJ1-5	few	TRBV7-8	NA	CASSLALSGQPQHF	TGTGCCAGCAGCTTAGCCCTAAGTGGTCAGCCCCAGCATTTT
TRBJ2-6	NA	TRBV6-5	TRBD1	CASSLDRAGANVLTF	TGTGCCAGCAGTTTAGACAGGGCTGGGGCCAACGTCCTGACTTTC
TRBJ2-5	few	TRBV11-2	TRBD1	CASSPGTGGETQYF	TGTGCCAGCAGCCCGGGGACAGGGGGAGAGACCCAGTACTTC
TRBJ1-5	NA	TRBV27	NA	CASSLSTEIQPQHF	TGTGCCAGCAGTTTATCGACAGAGATTCAGCCCCAGCATTTT
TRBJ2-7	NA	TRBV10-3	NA	CATTQSRVGEQYF	TGTGCCACGACCCAAAGCAGGGTCGGCGAGCAGTACTTC
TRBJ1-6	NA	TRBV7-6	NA	CASSPGPASYNSPLHF	TGTGCCAGCAGCCCTGGGCCGGCATCCTATAATTCACCCCTCCACTTT
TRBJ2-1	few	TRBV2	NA	CASSPGGTGTGEQFF	TGTGCCAGCAGTCCCGGGGGGACAGGAACTGGGGAGCAGTTCTTC
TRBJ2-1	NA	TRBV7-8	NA	CASSPYRIGSLQKDEQFF	TGTGCCAGCAGCCCTTACCGTATTGGGAGCCTTCAGAAGGATGAGCAGTTCTTC
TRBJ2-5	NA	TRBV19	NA	CASSSVVWQETQYF	TGTGCCAGTAGTTCGGTCGTGTGGCAAGAGACCCAGTACTTC
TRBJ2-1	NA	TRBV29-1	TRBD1	CSGISGGRSNEQFF	TGCAGCGGGATTTCAGGGGGCCGGAGTAATGAGCAGTTCTTC
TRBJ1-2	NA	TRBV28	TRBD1	CASSGGQSYGYTF	TGTGCCAGCAGTGGGGGACAGAGCTATGGCTACACCTTC
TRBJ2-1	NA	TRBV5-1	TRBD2	CASELVLAGGKNEQFF	TGCGCCAGCGAGTTGGTACTAGCGGGGGGGAAGAATGAGCAGTTCTTC
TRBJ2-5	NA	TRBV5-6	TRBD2	CASSKTSGGLGETQYF	TGTGCCAGCAGCAAAACTAGCGGGGGGCTTGGTGAGACCCAGTACTTC
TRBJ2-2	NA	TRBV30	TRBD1	CACRQGGVAGELFF	TGTGCCTGTCGACAGGGTGGAGTCGCCGGGGAGCTGTTTTTT
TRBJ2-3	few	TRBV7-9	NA	CASSLGPRWGSGYTDTQYF	TGTGCCAGCAGCTTAGGCCCCCGATGGGGTAGCGGTTACACAGATACGCAGTATTTT
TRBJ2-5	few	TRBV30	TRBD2	CAWSRGGLRETQYF	TGTGCCTGGAGTCGGGGGGGGCTAAGAGAGACCCAGTACTTC
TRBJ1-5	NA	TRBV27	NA	CASSPTGGPQHF	TGTGCCAGCAGTCCAACCGGGGGGCCCCAGCATTTT
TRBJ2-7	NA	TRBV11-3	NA	CASSFSQEDYEQYF	TGTGCCAGCAGCTTCAGTCAGGAGGACTACGAGCAGTACTTC
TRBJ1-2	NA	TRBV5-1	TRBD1	CASSSTTGSYGYTF	TGCGCCAGCAGCTCGACGACAGGGAGCTATGGCTACACCTTC
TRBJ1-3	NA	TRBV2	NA	CASNSFSRNTIYF	TGTGCCAGCAACAGTTTCTCGCGAAACACCATATATTTT
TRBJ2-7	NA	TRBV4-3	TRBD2	CASSQYAAGGQYEQYF	TGCGCCAGCAGCCAGTATGCAGCGGGGGGCCAGTACGAGCAGTACTTC
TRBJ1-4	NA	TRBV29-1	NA	CSVAHSPTNEKLFF	TGCAGCGTGGCCCATTCTCCAACTAATGAAAAACTGTTTTTT
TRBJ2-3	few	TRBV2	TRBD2	CASMYREGGTYTQYF	TGTGCCAGCATGTATCGGGAGGGGGGCACATATACGCAGTATTTT
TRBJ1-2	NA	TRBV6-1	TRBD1	CASRKQGSPKGYTF	TGTGCCAGCAGGAAACAGGGGTCGCCTAAAGGCTACACCTTC
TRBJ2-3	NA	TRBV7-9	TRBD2	CSSSLLAGAFTDTQYF	TGTTCCAGCAGCTTACTAGCGGGGGCCTTCACAGATACGCAGTATTTT
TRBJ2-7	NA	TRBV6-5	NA	CASSYSRQKYEQYF	TGTGCCAGCAGTTACTCGAGGCAAAAGTACGAGCAGTACTTC
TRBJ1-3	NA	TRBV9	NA	CASSAQPVGWRFEGTIYF	TGTGCCAGCAGCGCACAACCCGTCGGGTGGAGATTTGAAGGCACCATATATTTT
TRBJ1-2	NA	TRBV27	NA	CASSLSVSNYGYTF	TGTGCCAGCAGTTTATCAGTCAGTAACTATGGCTACACCTTC
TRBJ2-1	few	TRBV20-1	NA	CSARLESEQFF	TGCAGTGCTAGACTCGAGAGTGAGCAGTTCTTC
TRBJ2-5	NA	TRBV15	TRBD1	CATSRRDSETQYF	TGTGCCACCAGCAGAAGGGACAGTGAGACCCAGTACTTC
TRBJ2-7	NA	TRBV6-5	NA	CASSTPGVIYEQYF	TGTGCCAGCAGTACCCCAGGGGTAATCTACGAGCAGTACTTC
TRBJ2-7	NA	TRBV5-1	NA	CASQQFSGSSYEQYF	TGCGCCAGCCAACAGTTTAGCGGAAGCTCCTACGAGCAGTACTTC
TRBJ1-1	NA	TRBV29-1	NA	CSVEERRVDRACEAFF	TGCAGCGTTGAAGAAAGAAGAGTGGACAGAGCCTGTGAAGCTTTCTTT
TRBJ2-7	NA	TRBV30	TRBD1	CAWTGDRGYGEQYF	TGTGCCTGGACAGGGGACAGGGGATATGGCGAGCAGTACTTC